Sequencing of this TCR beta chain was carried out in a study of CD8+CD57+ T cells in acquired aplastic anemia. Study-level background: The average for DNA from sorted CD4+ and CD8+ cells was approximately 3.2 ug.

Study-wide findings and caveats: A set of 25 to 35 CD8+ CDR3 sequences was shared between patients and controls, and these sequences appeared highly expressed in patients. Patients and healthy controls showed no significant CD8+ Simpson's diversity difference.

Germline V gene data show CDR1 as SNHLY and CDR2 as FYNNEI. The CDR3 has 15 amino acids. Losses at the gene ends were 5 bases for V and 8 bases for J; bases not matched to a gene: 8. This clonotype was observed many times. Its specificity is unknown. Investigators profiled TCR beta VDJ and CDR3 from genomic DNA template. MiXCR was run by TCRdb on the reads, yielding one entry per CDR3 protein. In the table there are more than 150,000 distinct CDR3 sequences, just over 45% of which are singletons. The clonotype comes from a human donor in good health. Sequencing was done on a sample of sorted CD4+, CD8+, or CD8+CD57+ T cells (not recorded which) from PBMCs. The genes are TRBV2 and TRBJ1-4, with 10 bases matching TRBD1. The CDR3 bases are TGTGCCAGCAGTAGATCCGGGACAGGGGAAGAAAAACTGTTTTTT. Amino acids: CASSRSGTGEEKLFF.